This passage covers 22 T cell receptor beta chains from one sample sequenced in a study of shared clonotypes between healthy human individuals. Positively selected for CCR7, the CD45RO-negative cells used as naive CD8 cells excluded terminally differentiated effector memory CD45RA+ cells. Assay: immunoSEQ multiplex PCR; the TCRdb copy retains only in-frame clones and omits some. The profile shows about 650,000 clones, just under 97% of them singletons. The specimen was naive CD8+ T cells sorted from blood. All receptors come from a woman in her thirties in good health.

The V gene is TRBV11-2, the J gene TRBJ1-4, with D perhaps matching TRBD1 (6 bases). The V gene's germline CDR1 is SGHAT and CDR2 FQNNGV. V dropped 3 bases and J dropped 4 bases, with 12 bases sitting between them. This CDR3 comprises 15 residues. CDR3 in amino acids: CASSLGGHINEKLFF. The CDR3 region has the DNA TGTGCCAGCAGCTTGGGGGGACATATTAATGAAAAACTGTTTTTT.

This chain connects TRBV6-1 to TRBJ1-4, with D unresolved. V lost 4 bases, J lost 7 bases, and 13 bases lay in between. CDR1 is MNHNS, CDR2 SASEGT, per germline. The length of the CDR3 is 14 residues. The CDR3 DNA reads TGTGCCAGCAGTGGGGGTAGAATGCTTGAAAAACTGTTTTTT. Translating it yields CASSGGRMLEKLFF.

Concerning this clone: The same CDR3 can be traced to other DNA sequences in this sample. J is TRBJ2-1 and V is TRBV9; D ambiguous. This CDR3 has 11 amino acids. The germline V gene encodes CDR1 SGDLS and CDR2 YYNGEE. V lost 0 bases, J lost 6 bases, and 1 base lay in between. The CDR3 sequence is CASSVANEQFF. The CDR3 coding sequence is TGTGCCAGCAGCGTAGCCAATGAGCAGTTCTTC.

The chain joins TRBV27 to TRBJ2-6, with unresolved D. The CDR3 has 12 amino acids. Germline CDR1 and CDR2: MNHEY and SMNVEV (reference sequence). Deletions cut 4 bases from V and 11 bases from J, with 9 bases between. DNA of the CDR3: TGTGCCAGCAGTTCCTCCCCCCACGTCCTGACTTTC. Its protein is CASSSSPHVLTF.

This chain joins TRBV11-2 and TRBJ2-3, with D tentatively TRBD2 (5 bases). Trimming took off 8 bases at V and 5 bases at J, with 20 bases between the two ends. The CDR3 contains 15 residues. Germline values: CDR1 SGHAT, CDR2 FQNNGV. The CDR3 region has the DNA TGTGCCAGCCTAACGAACCAGGAGGTAGGAGATACGCAGTATTTT. Protein sequence: CASLTNQEVGDTQYF. Drawing the rest from reference TRBV11-2 and TRBJ2-3, the complete variable domain is EAGVAQSPRYKIIEKRQSVAFWCNPISGHATLYWYQQILGQGPKLLIQFQNNGVVDDSQLPKDRFSAERLKGVDSTLKIQPAKLEDSAVYLCASLTNQEVGDTQYFGPGTRLTVL.

The chain has TRBV25-1 and TRBJ2-3; D not certain. V was cut by 3 bases and J by 6 bases, with 16 bases left in between. The CDR3 length is 15 residues. Germline V lookup: CDR1 MGHDK, CDR2 SYGVNS. The CDR3 DNA is TGTGCCAGCAGTGACATGGGCACTTGGTCGGATACGCAGTATTTT. Amino acids: CASSDMGTWSDTQYF.

CDR3: CASTIRDRGQPQHF. Written as DNA, the CDR3 is TGTGCCAGTACCATCCGGGACAGAGGGCAGCCCCAGCATTTT. The rearrangement joins TRBV19 to TRBJ1-5; 7 positions match TRBD1. This CDR3 spans 14 amino acids. The trim removed 7 bases at V and 7 bases at J, leaving 10 bases unmatched. Germline CDR1 reads LNHDA; CDR2 reads SQIVND (reference sequence).

The chain couples TRBV28 to TRBJ1-2; 11 bases fit TRBD1. V lost 6 bases, J lost 2 bases, and 2 bases stayed unmatched. Germline V gives CDR1 MDHEN, CDR2 SYDVKM. This CDR3 has 14 residues. CDR3 amino acids: CASRGQGENYGYTF. The CDR3 coding sequence is TGTGCCAGCAGGGGACAGGGGGAGAACTATGGCTACACCTTC.

The V call is TRBV28, the J call TRBJ1-5, with TRBD1 matching 9 bases. V lost 2 bases and J lost 6; bases outside the gene matches: 2. Germline V gives CDR1 MDHEN, CDR2 SYDVKM. This CDR3 spans 14 amino acids. The CDR3 loop is CASSLRTGAQPQHF. For the CDR3, the DNA is TGTGCCAGCAGTTTACGGACAGGGGCTCAGCCCCAGCATTTT.

The rearrangement uses TRBV6-5 and TRBJ1-2, with 9 bases lining up with TRBD1. CDR3 length equals 14 residues. Trimming cost V 0 bases and J 7 bases; bases outside gene matches: 3. Looked up from germline, CDR1 is MNHEY and CDR2 is SVGAGI. The CDR3: CASSYSGTGPGYTF. Here the CDR3 DNA reads TGTGCCAGCAGTTACTCGGGGACAGGGCCTGGCTACACCTTC.

This chain connects TRBV7-9 to TRBJ2-3; unclear D gene. CDR3 length equals 15 residues. Trimming took 7 bases from V and 0 from J, leaving 14 bases between them. CDR1 is SEHNR, CDR2 FQNEAQ, per germline (reference sequence). The CDR3 loop reads CASTPSETSTDTQYF. The CDR3 nucleotides read TGTGCCAGCACCCCCAGCGAAACTAGCACAGATACGCAGTATTTT.

This chain uses TRBV2 with TRBJ2-5; TRBD2 agrees at 15 bases. The V segment lost 7 bases and the J segment 4 bases; nucleotides outside the gene matches: 7. The CDR3 totals 16 residues. The germline V gene has CDR1 SNHLY and CDR2 FYNNEI. The CDR3 reads CASNGLAGGPSETQYF. The CDR3 DNA follows: TGTGCCAGCAACGGACTAGCGGGAGGGCCGTCAGAGACCCAGTACTTC.

This clone was seen once. This chain uses TRBV11-3 with TRBJ2-5; possible D gene TRBD2, 6 bases. Trimming removed 5 bases at V and 4 bases at J, with 11 bases between. CDR3 length: 13 residues. Germline values: CDR1 SGHNT, CDR2 YENEEA. The CDR3: CASSPGGTETQYF. CDR3 nucleotide sequence: TGTGCCAGCAGCCCTGGGGGGACAGAGACCCAGTACTTC.

This chain connects TRBV13 to TRBJ2-5; D is possibly TRBD1 (6 bases). The CDR3 extends over 17 amino acids. Trimming took off 0 bases at V and 5 bases at J, with 19 bases between the two ends. Germline CDR1 and CDR2: PRHDT and FYEKMQ (reference sequence). The CDR3 nucleotides are TGTGCCAGCAGCTTAGGCGGGGACAATGACTTTATTGAGACCCAGTACTTC. It is translated as CASSLGGDNDFIETQYF. Variable domain in full (rest from reference TRBV13 and TRBJ2-5): AAGVIQSPRHLIKEKRETATLKCYPIPRHDTVYWYQQGPGQDPQFLISFYEKMQSDKGSIPDRFSAQQFSDYHSELNMSSLELGDSALYFCASSLGGDNDFIETQYFGPGTRLLVL.

The V call is TRBV27, the J call TRBJ2-7, with 8 bases lining up with TRBD1. The CDR3 spans 14 residues. Trimming took 5 bases from V and 5 from J; bases not matched to a gene: 8. Germline values: CDR1 MNHEY, CDR2 SMNVEV (reference sequence). CDR3 nucleotide sequence: TGTGCCAGCAGTAGAACGGACAGGGACAACGAGCAGTACTTC. Amino acids: CASSRTDRDNEQYF.

The chain links TRBV7-9 to TRBJ2-3, with TRBD2 matching over 7 bases. The CDR3 length is 15 residues. The V gene's germline CDR1 is SEHNR and CDR2 FQNEAQ (reference sequence). J was trimmed by 2 bases and V by 3 bases; bases with no gene match: 5. Here the CDR3 reads CASSFRGGHTDTQYF. CDR3 DNA sequence: TGTGCCAGCAGCTTTCGCGGGGGTCACACAGATACGCAGTATTTT.

V gene TRBV7-7 combines with J gene TRBJ2-7; 8 bases align to TRBD1. Germline values: CDR1 SSHAT, CDR2 FNYEAQ (reference sequence). V shed 5 bases and J 2 bases; nucleotides not matched to a gene: 8. The CDR3 totals 15 residues. The CDR3 loop reads CASSAGQGHTYEQYF. The CDR3 DNA reads TGTGCCAGCAGCGCAGGACAGGGTCACACCTACGAGCAGTACTTC.

The chain joins TRBV13 to TRBJ2-1; D ambiguous. Germline CDR1 PRHDT, CDR2 FYEKMQ (reference sequence). The CDR3 has 12 amino acids. V was trimmed by 1 base and J by 4 bases, leaving 2 bases between them. This CDR3 is CASSLEYNEQFF. CDR3 nucleotides: TGTGCCAGCAGCTTAGAGTACAATGAGCAGTTCTTC.

The chain couples TRBV7-2 to TRBJ2-5; 10 bases match TRBD2. The end of the DNA aligns better with TRBJ2-7, so the J call may be wrong. Germline V gene lookup returns CDR1 SGHTA and CDR2 FQGNSA. The CDR3 sequence is 14 residues long. The CDR3 region has the DNA TGTGCCAGCAGCTTGACTAGCGGGTACTACGAGCAGTACTTC. Translation: CASSLTSGYYEQYF.

The chain is built from TRBV19 and TRBJ2-6; D call uncertain. Per the germline V gene, CDR1 is LNHDA and CDR2 is SQIVND (reference sequence). The CDR3 length is 19 residues. The V and J ends lost 3 bases and 0 bases respectively, with 18 bases between them. CDR3 coding DNA: TGTGCCAGTAGTATTTACGACGGTCAGACGGGCTCTGGGGCCAACGTCCTGACTTTC. This encodes CASSIYDGQTGSGANVLTF. The whole variable domain, remainder taken from reference TRBV19 and TRBJ2-6, is DGGITQSPKYLFRKEGQNVTLSCEQNLNHDAMYWYRQDPGQGLRLIYYSQIVNDFQKGDIAEGYSVSREKKESFPLTVTSAQKNPTAFYLCASSIYDGQTGSGANVLTFGAGSRLTVL.

V is TRBV7-6 and J is TRBJ2-7; D is perhaps TRBD1 or TRBD2 (5 bases each). Trimming left V 0 bases short and J 5 bases short, with 17 bases between. This CDR3 is built from 16 residues. Germline V CDR1 and CDR2: SGHVS, FNYEAQ. As DNA, the CDR3 is TGTGCCAGCAGCTTAGCGGGGGAGCTCCATGGCGACGAGCAGTACTTC. It yields the protein CASSLAGELHGDEQYF. The full variable domain, in which reference TRBV7-6 and TRBJ2-7 provide the parts outside the CDR3, is GAGVSQSPRYKVTKRGQDVALRCDPISGHVSLYWYRQALGQGPEFLTYFNYEAQQDKSGLPNDRFSAERPEGSISTLTIQRTEQRDSAMYRCASSLAGELHGDEQYFGPGTRLTVT.

Turning to this clone: Other nucleotide sequences from this sample produce the same CDR3. CDR3 nucleotide sequence: TGTGCCAGCAGTTTATGGAAGAACACTGAAGCTTTCTTT. Residues: CASSLWKNTEAFF. The chain couples TRBV28 to TRBJ1-1; no firm D call. The CDR3 runs to 13 residues. The germline gives CDR1 MDHEN, CDR2 SYDVKM. Between the trimmed V and J ends, which lost 0 bases and 1 base, there was a span of 3 bases.